This TCR beta chain emerged from a study of control samples from healthy donors and cancer patients. Using immunoSEQ multiplex PCR, the repertoire was profiled, and TCRdb retains in-frame clones only, with some absent. The sample gives more than 100,000 clones, roughly 91% of which show up once; approximately 19% is in the top ten. Germline V CDR1 and CDR2: SQVTM, ANQGSEA. V lost 4 bases to trimming and J lost 8 bases, with 18 bases between them. The CDR3 runs to 14 residues. V is TRBV29-1 and J is TRBJ1-5, with TRBD1 as a possible D gene (5 bases). The sample comprised PBMCs. The clonotype originates from a man aged 55 to 70 with lung cancer. CDR3 amino acids: CSVAGPNPREPQHF. The DNA for the CDR3 is TGCAGCGTTGCAGGGCCTAACCCCAGGGAGCCCCAGCATTTT.